The 23 T cell receptor beta chains presented below share a single source sample, sequenced in a study of blood T cell repertoires in COVID-19 (dated by TCRdb to about 2020). Library generation was performed with the immunoSEQ multiplex PCR assay. TCRdb re-hosts the immuneACCESS table, in-frame sequences only. Its copies lack some clones; in the studies checked, an unresolved V gene accounts for under half of them, and the cause for the rest is not known. The sample records approximately 270,000 clones, around nine tenths of which are singletons. The biggest ten clones account for roughly 1.8% of the sample. The specimen was PBMCs or T cells enriched from blood (not recorded which). These receptors were obtained from a woman in her sixties who had recovered from COVID-19.

This clone was seen a single time. This chain links TRBV18 with TRBJ2-3; 11 bases map to TRBD1. This CDR3 contains 15 residues. Germline CDR1 and CDR2: KGHSH and LQKENI. V trimming: 0 bases; J trimming: 7 bases; junction bases outside the gene matches: 3. The DNA for the CDR3 is TGTGCCAGCTCACCACCGGGACAGGGGGTATATACGCAGTATTTT. It yields the protein CASSPPGQGVYTQYF.

The chain employs TRBV2 and TRBJ1-6, with TRBD1 identical over 7 bases. From germline, CDR1 is SNHLY and CDR2 FYNNEI. CDR3 size: 15 residues. The junction had 13 bases not matched to a gene; V was cut back by 7 bases and J by 10 bases. This CDR3 is CASMGRDSLKSPLHF. The CDR3 coding sequence is TGTGCCAGCATGGGCCGGGACAGCCTTAAATCACCCCTCCACTTT.

The V and J genes are TRBV27 and TRBJ2-7, with D possibly matching TRBD1 (6 bases). V was cut by 6 bases and J by 6 bases, with 21 bases left in between. The CDR3 is 15 amino acids. Germline CDR1 and CDR2: MNHEY and SMNVEV (reference sequence). The CDR3 protein is CASSPYRVEYSEQYF. The CDR3 coding sequence is TGTGCCAGCAGCCCGTACAGGGTAGAGTATAGCGAGCAGTACTTC.

The chain is built from TRBV27 and TRBJ1-1; TRBD1 agrees at 9 bases. Trimming took 6 bases from V and 3 from J; bases not matched to a gene: 5. This CDR3 has 14 residues. Germline CDR1 MNHEY, CDR2 SMNVEV (reference sequence). CDR3 amino acids: CASSRDRADTEAFF. The CDR3 DNA reads as TGTGCCAGCAGCCGGGACAGGGCGGACACTGAAGCTTTCTTT.

The gene calls are TRBV5-1 and TRBJ2-1; 9 bases fit TRBD2. The CDR3 spans 15 residues. V shed 0 bases and J 5 bases; nucleotides not matched to a gene: 3. The V gene's germline CDR1 is SGHRS and CDR2 YFSETQ. CDR3 nucleotides: TGCGCCAGCAGCTTGGCTCTAGCGGGAAACAATGAGCAGTTCTTC. Residues: CASSLALAGNNEQFF.

CDR3 sequence: CASSFGLGLRSYNEQFF. In DNA, the CDR3 is TGTGCCAGCAGCTTCGGACTAGGTCTACGATCCTACAATGAGCAGTTCTTC. The chain combines TRBV5-4 with TRBJ2-1; 7 bases align to TRBD2. Germline CDR1 and CDR2: SGHNT and YYREEE (reference sequence). The V and J ends lost 2 bases and 1 base, in that order; junction bases with no gene match: 9. The CDR3 spans 17 residues.

The chain joins TRBV24-1 to TRBJ2-5, with 9 bases aligning to TRBD2. The length of the CDR3 is 14 residues. V lost 8 bases to trimming and J lost 5 bases; unmatched junction nucleotides: 8. Germline values: CDR1 KGHDR, CDR2 SFDVKD. As DNA, the CDR3 is TGTGCCACCATGAATAGCGGGAGCAAGGAGACCCAGTACTTC. Translating gives CATMNSGSKETQYF.

The table lists this clone with a few counts. CDR3 sequence (DNA): TGTGCCAGCTCGTCCGGGACAGGGGGTGTCGGTTCACCCCTCCACTTT. Amino acids: CASSSGTGGVGSPLHF. This sequence joins TRBV18 and TRBJ1-6; TRBD1 matches 11 bases. CDR1 is KGHSH and CDR2 is LQKENI in the germline V gene. This CDR3 is built from 16 residues. The J segment lost 9 bases and the V segment lost 6 bases, leaving 10 bases of the junction unmatched.

This clone was recorded once. This chain joins TRBV5-1 and TRBJ2-1, with 7 bases identical to TRBD1. The trim removed 3 bases at V and 3 bases at J, leaving 9 bases unmatched. Looked up from germline, CDR1 is SGHRS and CDR2 is YFSETQ. This CDR3 spans 16 amino acids. The CDR3 loop is CASSSLSGDSYNEQFF. The CDR3 DNA reads TGCGCCAGCAGCTCCCTCTCAGGGGACAGCTACAATGAGCAGTTCTTC.

The V call is TRBV30, the J call TRBJ2-7, with 9 bases aligning to TRBD1. CDR1 is GTSNPN, CDR2 SVGIG, per germline (reference sequence). This CDR3 region has 11 residues. After removal of 5 bases from V and 4 bases from J, the junction contained 0 bases not matched to a gene. The CDR3 nucleotides read TGTGCCTGGGGACAGGGGTACGAGCAGTACTTC. Its translation: CAWGQGYEQYF.

In DNA form, the CDR3 reads TGCGCCAGCAGCTTGTCTTACGGGAGAAGCACAGATACGCAGTATTTT. Amino acids: CASSLSYGRSTDTQYF. V gene TRBV5-1 combines with J gene TRBJ2-3; possibly TRBD2 for D (6 bases). CDR3 length: 16 residues. CDR1 is SGHRS and CDR2 is YFSETQ in the germline V gene. V was cut by 1 base and J by 0 bases, with 12 bases left in between.

This chain links TRBV9 with TRBJ1-6; a weak D match, TRBD1 (5 bases). The CDR3 covers 11 residues. Germline V gene sequence: CDR1 SGDLS, CDR2 YYNGEE. The V gene lost 7 bases and the J gene lost 13 bases, with 12 bases spanning the gap. CDR3 sequence (DNA): TGTGCCAGCGGGCGGGGGGGTCCCCTCCACTTT. It codes for CASGRGGPLHF.

The V and J genes are TRBV12-3 or TRBV12-4 and TRBJ1-1; 11 bases agree with TRBD1. This CDR3 has 13 amino acids. J gave up 8 bases and V 8 bases, and 7 bases lay outside the gene matches. In DNA, the CDR3 is TGTGCCAGCGCGGGGACAGGGGGTAGGGAAGCTTTCTTT. Residues: CASAGTGGREAFF.

The V and J genes are TRBV28 and TRBJ2-2; D is undetermined. This CDR3 is built from 15 residues. V shed 5 bases and J shed 0 bases, with 10 bases lying between them. Germline V lookup: CDR1 MDHEN, CDR2 SYDVKM. The CDR3 coding sequence is TGTGCCAGCAGTCCCCCCCGGGCGAACACCGGGGAGCTGTTTTTT. Amino acid sequence: CASSPPRANTGELFF.

The rearrangement uses TRBV2 and TRBJ1-4; 10 bases match TRBD1. After removal of 6 bases from V and 6 bases from J, the junction contained 4 bases not matched to a gene. Germline CDR1 reads SNHLY; CDR2 reads FYNNEI. The CDR3 has 14 amino acids. The CDR3 here is CASRMDRGYEKLFF. CDR3 in DNA: TGTGCCAGCAGGATGGACAGGGGGTATGAAAAACTGTTTTTT.

J is TRBJ1-4 and V is TRBV10-3, with D tentatively TRBD1 (6 bases). V was trimmed by 6 bases and J by 8 bases, leaving 16 bases between them. The CDR3 has 14 amino acids. The germline gives CDR1 ENHRY, CDR2 SYGVKD. Here the CDR3 DNA reads TGTGCCATCAGCGTGGGGGCTTTCTCAGAAAAACTGTTTTTT. The encoded protein is CAISVGAFSEKLFF.

The chain joins TRBV27 to TRBJ1-6; 7 nucleotides agree with TRBD1. Germline CDR1 and CDR2: MNHEY and SMNVEV (reference sequence). This CDR3 spans 15 amino acids. With V trimmed by 0 bases and J by 9 bases, 5 bases remained unmatched. The CDR3 region is CASSLSPGGPSPLHF. In nucleotides, the CDR3 is TGTGCCAGCAGTTTATCCCCAGGGGGGCCTTCACCCCTCCACTTT.

Here the CDR3 reads CASSYRVDDTEAFF. The DNA of the CDR3 is TGCGCCAGCAGTTACAGGGTAGATGACACTGAAGCTTTCTTT. This chain links TRBV10-2 with TRBJ1-1, with D perhaps TRBD1 (6 bases). Per germline, CDR1 WSHSY and CDR2 SAAADI. This CDR3 spans 14 amino acids. V lost 5 bases to trimming and J lost 3 bases, with 13 bases between them.

This clone was counted many times. The chain employs TRBV30 and TRBJ1-1; TRBD1 matches at 7 bases. CDR1 is GTSNPN, CDR2 SVGIG, per germline (reference sequence). Losses at the gene ends were 4 bases for V and 2 bases for J; bases not matched to a gene: 13. The CDR3 is 16 residues long. CDR3 loop: CAWTGILGTANTEAFF. CDR3 sequence (DNA): TGTGCCTGGACCGGGATTTTGGGGACAGCAAACACTGAAGCTTTCTTT. The complete variable domain, with remaining parts taken from reference TRBV30 and TRBJ1-1, reads SQTIHQWPATLVQPVGSPLSLECTVEGTSNPNLYWYRQAAGRGLQLLFYSVGIGQISSEVPQNLSASRPQDRQFILSSKKLLLSDSGFYLCAWTGILGTANTEAFFGQGTRLTVV.

V and J are TRBV28 and TRBJ1-2; 7 bases are shared with TRBD1. CDR3 length equals 16 residues. From germline, CDR1 is MDHEN and CDR2 SYDVKM. J lost 3 bases, V lost 3 bases, and 10 bases had no gene match. CDR3 in amino acids: CASSLTGKGSDYGYTF. CDR3 in DNA: TGTGCCAGCAGTTTGACAGGGAAGGGGAGCGACTATGGCTACACCTTC.

The chain is built from TRBV5-1 and TRBJ1-1; no clear D. V was cut by 1 base and J by 1 base, with 14 bases left in between. Germline CDR1 reads SGHRS; CDR2 reads YFSETQ. The CDR3 has 16 residues. The CDR3 DNA is TGCGCCAGCAGCTTGCTAGCCAGAGACTCGAACACTGAAGCTTTCTTT. Encoded protein: CASSLLARDSNTEAFF.

In its sample, this clone was seen once. Other DNA sequences of this sample code for an identical CDR3. The genes are TRBV19 and TRBJ1-5; D may be TRBD1 (6 bases). Trimming cost V 5 bases and J 7 bases, with 6 bases left between them. Germline lookup yields CDR1 LNHDA and CDR2 SQIVND (reference sequence). The CDR3 contains 11 residues. The CDR3 nucleotides are TGTGCCAGTAGTCAGGGGCAGCCCCAGCATTTT. It translates to CASSQGQPQHF.

This chain uses TRBV28 with TRBJ2-7; 7 bases match TRBD2. CDR1 is MDHEN and CDR2 is SYDVKM in the germline V gene. CDR3 length: 15 residues. Trimming at V came to 0 bases and at J to 2 bases, leaving 4 bases not matched to a gene. In DNA form, the CDR3 reads TGTGCCAGCAGTTTATGGTCTAGCGGCACCTACGAGCAGTACTTC. Translation: CASSLWSSGTYEQYF.